This T cell receptor (beta chain) appears in the sequencing data of a study of blood T cell repertoires in COVID-19. Looking at the study overall: Samples of COVID-19 (acute and convalescent) were obtained from the United States, Italy and Spain.

Germline V gives CDR1 MNHEY, CDR2 SMNVEV (reference sequence). The CDR3 runs to 14 residues. Trimming stripped 7 bases from V and 2 bases from J, with 14 bases between. Ages ranged from roughly 18 to 100 years, with residence in 24 US areas. All recovered Cohort 3 donors got two negative PCRs, got clearance, or saw symptom resolution. Sequencing used immunoSEQ multiplex PCR; TCRdb keeps in-frame clones, though not all of them. The profile covers some 150,000 clones, with about 79% appearing a single time and approximately 10% taken by the ten largest. This chain joins TRBV27 and TRBJ2-5; D uncertain. The sample taken for sequencing was PBMCs or T cells enriched from blood (not recorded which). This receptor was taken from a man aged 45 to 65 who had recovered from COVID-19. This CDR3 is CASKAAGLQETQYF. The CDR3 DNA reads as TGTGCCAGCAAAGCCGCAGGCCTTCAAGAGACCCAGTACTTC.